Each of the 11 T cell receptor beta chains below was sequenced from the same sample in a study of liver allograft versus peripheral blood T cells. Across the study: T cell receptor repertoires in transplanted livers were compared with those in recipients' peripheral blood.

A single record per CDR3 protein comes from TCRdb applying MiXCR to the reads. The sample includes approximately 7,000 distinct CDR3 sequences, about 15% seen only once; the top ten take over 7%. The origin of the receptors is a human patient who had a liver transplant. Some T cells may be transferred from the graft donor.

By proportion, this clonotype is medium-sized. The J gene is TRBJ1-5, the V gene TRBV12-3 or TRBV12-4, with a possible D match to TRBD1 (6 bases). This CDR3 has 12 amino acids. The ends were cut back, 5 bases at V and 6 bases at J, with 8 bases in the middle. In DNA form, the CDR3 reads TGTGCCAGCAGTACCAGGGGTCAGCCCCAGCATTTT. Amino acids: CASSTRGQPQHF.

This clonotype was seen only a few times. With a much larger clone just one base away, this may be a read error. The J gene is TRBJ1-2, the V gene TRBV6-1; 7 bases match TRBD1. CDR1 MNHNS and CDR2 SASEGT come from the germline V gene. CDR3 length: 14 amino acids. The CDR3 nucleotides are TGTGTCAGCAGTGAAGCCACAGGGGCCTATGGCTACACCTTC. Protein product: CVSSEATGAYGYTF.

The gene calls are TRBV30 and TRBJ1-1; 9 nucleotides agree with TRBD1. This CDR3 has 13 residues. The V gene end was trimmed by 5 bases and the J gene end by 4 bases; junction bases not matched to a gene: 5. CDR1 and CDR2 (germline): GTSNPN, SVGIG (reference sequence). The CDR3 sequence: CAWGQGIGTEAFF. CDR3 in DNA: TGTGCCTGGGGACAGGGGATAGGCACTGAAGCTTTCTTT.

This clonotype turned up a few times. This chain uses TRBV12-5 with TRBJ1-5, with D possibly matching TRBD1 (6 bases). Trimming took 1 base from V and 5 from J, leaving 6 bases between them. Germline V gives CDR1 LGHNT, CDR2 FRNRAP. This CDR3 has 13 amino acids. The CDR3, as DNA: TGTGCTAGTGGTTTGGCAGGGGATCAGCCCCAGCATTTT. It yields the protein CASGLAGDQPQHF.

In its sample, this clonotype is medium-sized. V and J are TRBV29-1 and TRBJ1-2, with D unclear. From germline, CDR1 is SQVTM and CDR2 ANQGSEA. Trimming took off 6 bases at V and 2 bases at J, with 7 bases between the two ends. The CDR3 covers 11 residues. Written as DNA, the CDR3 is TGCAGCGTCGGACTGAACTATGGCTACACCTTC. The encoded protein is CSVGLNYGYTF. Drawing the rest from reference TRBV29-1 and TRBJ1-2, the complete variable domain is SAVISQKPSRDICQRGTSLTIQCQVDSQVTMMFWYRQQPGQSLTLIATANQGSEATYESGFVIDKFPISRPNLTFSTLTVSNMSPEDSSIYLCSVGLNYGYTFGSGTRLTVV.

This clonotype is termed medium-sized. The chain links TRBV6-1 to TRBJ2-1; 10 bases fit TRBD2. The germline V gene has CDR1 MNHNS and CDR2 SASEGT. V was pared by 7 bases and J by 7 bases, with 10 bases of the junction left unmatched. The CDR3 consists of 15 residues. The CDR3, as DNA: TGTGCCAGCATCGTGTGGACTAGCGGTAGGAATGAGCAGTTCTTC. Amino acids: CASIVWTSGRNEQFF.

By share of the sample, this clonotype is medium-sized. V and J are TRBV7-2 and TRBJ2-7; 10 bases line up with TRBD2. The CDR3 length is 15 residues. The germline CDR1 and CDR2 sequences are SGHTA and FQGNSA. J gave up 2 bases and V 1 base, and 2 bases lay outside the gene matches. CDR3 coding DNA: TGTGCCAGCAGCTTAGTAGCGGGGGGTACCTACGAGCAGTACTTC. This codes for CASSLVAGGTYEQYF.

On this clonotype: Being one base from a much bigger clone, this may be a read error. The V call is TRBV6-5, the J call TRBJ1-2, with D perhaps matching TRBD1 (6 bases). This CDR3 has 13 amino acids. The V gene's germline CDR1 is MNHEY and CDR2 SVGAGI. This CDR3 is CASSPQGGYGYNF. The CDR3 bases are TGTGCCAGCAGTCCACAGGGCGGCTATGGCTACAACTTC.

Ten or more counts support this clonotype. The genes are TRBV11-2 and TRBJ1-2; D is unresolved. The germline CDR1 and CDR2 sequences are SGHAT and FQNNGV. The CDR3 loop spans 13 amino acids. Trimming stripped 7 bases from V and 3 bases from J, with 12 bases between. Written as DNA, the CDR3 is TGTGCCAGCAAACTCGCCGGGGACTATGGCTACACCTTC. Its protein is CASKLAGDYGYTF.

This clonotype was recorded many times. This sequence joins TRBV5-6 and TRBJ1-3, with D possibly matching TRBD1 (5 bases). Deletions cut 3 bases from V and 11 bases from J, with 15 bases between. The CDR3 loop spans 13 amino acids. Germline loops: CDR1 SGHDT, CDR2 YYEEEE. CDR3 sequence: CASSWGTPGPIYF. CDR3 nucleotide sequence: TGTGCCAGCAGCTGGGGGACCCCAGGGCCCATATATTTT.

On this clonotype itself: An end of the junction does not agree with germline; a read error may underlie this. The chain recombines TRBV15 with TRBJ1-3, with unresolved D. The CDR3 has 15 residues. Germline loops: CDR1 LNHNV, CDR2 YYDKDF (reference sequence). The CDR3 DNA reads TGTGTCACCAGCAGAGATCCGTCCGCTGGAAACACCATATATTTT. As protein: CVTSRDPSAGNTIYF.